Shown below are 29 T cell receptor beta chains from a single sample sequenced in a study of vaccination effects on CD4 cells after COVID-19. Sequencing followed a ViraFEST assay step that expanded antigen-specific CD4+ T cells with viral peptide pools. After less than 11 days in culture, the CD4+ T cells were isolated. The repertoire was sequenced with immunoSEQ multiplex PCR; TCRdb's copy has only in-frame clones and lacks some. The sample contains 30,000 or so clones, about 63% of which appear only once. Antigens for these TCRs are unknown. The sequencing used CD4+ T cells from PBMCs cultured with HCoV-229E spike peptides, collected before COVID-19 vaccination. The receptor set was obtained from a human donor who received a COVID-19 vaccine.

This CDR3 reads CASSFSDSRNQPQHF. Written as DNA, the CDR3 is TGTGCCAGCAGCTTCTCGGACAGCAGAAATCAGCCCCAGCATTTT. The chain recombines TRBV5-6 with TRBJ1-5, with D tentatively TRBD1 (6 bases). Germline CDR1 and CDR2: SGHDT and YYEEEE. V was cut by 2 bases and J by 4 bases, with 13 bases left in between. The CDR3 extends over 15 amino acids.

The gene calls are TRBV7-2 and TRBJ2-2; a possible D gene is TRBD2 (6 bases). Looked up from germline, CDR1 is SGHTA and CDR2 is FQGNSA. V was pared by 5 bases and J by 4 bases, with 14 bases between. The CDR3 runs to 15 residues. This CDR3 is CASSRRRGGTGELFF. DNA of the CDR3: TGTGCCAGCAGCCGGCGGCGGGGTGGCACCGGGGAGCTGTTTTTT.

The rearrangement uses TRBV7-9 and TRBJ2-7, with a weak D call TRBD1 (6 bases). Germline CDR1 and CDR2: SEHNR and FQNEAQ (reference sequence). Between the trimmed V and J ends, which lost 5 bases and 7 bases, there was a span of 12 bases. The CDR3 spans 12 residues. DNA of the CDR3: TGTGCCAGCAGCCAAGGGGGTCGGGAGCAGTACTTC. As protein: CASSQGGREQYF.

The V gene is TRBV11-2, the J gene TRBJ1-1; D may be TRBD1 (5 bases). This CDR3 contains 14 residues. Germline CDR1 reads SGHAT; CDR2 reads FQNNGV. Between the trimmed V and J ends, which lost 6 bases and 0 bases, there was a span of 11 bases. The DNA of the CDR3 is TGTGCCAGCAGGACGGGGGTGATGAACACTGAAGCTTTCTTT. It translates to CASRTGVMNTEAFF.

The chain is built from TRBV7-2 and TRBJ1-3, with D possibly TRBD1 on 5 matching bases. Germline V gene lookup returns CDR1 SGHTA and CDR2 FQGNSA. The CDR3 has 16 amino acids. V gave up 2 bases and J gave up 0 bases, with 11 bases separating them. The CDR3: CASSLFPGLSGNTIYF. The CDR3 DNA reads as TGTGCCAGCAGCTTATTTCCAGGGCTCTCTGGAAACACCATATATTTT.

The J gene is TRBJ2-5, the V gene TRBV15; TRBD1 aligns across 8 bases. This CDR3 region has 16 residues. The J segment lost 5 bases and the V segment lost 2 bases, leaving 10 bases of the junction unmatched. Germline V gives CDR1 LNHNV, CDR2 YYDKDF (reference sequence). The CDR3 loop is CATSRRRQGRAETQYF. The DNA for the CDR3 is TGTGCCACCAGCAGACGGAGACAGGGGAGAGCGGAGACCCAGTACTTC.

V gene TRBV9 combines with J gene TRBJ2-1; 11 bases agree with TRBD2. The CDR3 is made up of 14 amino acids. In germline, CDR1 is SGDLS, CDR2 YYNGEE. The V segment lost 6 bases and the J segment 10 bases; nucleotides outside the gene matches: 9. The CDR3 loop is CASTPTSGEFEQFF. The CDR3 DNA follows: TGTGCCAGCACCCCGACTAGCGGGGAATTCGAGCAGTTCTTC.

The chain links TRBV24-1 to TRBJ2-3, with D perhaps being TRBD1 or TRBD2 (5 bases each). Germline values: CDR1 KGHDR, CDR2 SFDVKD. This CDR3 is built from 16 residues. Trimming removed 3 bases from V and 2 bases from J, with 14 bases in between. The CDR3, as DNA: TGTGCCACCAGTGATCCCGGGACCAGACACACAGATACGCAGTATTTT. Amino acids: CATSDPGTRHTDTQYF.

The rearrangement links TRBV7-2 to TRBJ2-2; possible D gene TRBD1, 5 bases. The germline V gene has CDR1 SGHTA and CDR2 FQGNSA. V dropped 6 bases and J dropped 6 bases, with 17 bases sitting between them. The CDR3 covers 15 residues. The CDR3 is CASRSQGFSSGELFF. The DNA for the CDR3 is TGTGCCAGCAGGTCTCAGGGATTTTCGTCCGGGGAGCTGTTTTTT.

This clone was found a few times. CDR3 residues: CASSEGTDLFYEQYF. The CDR3 nucleotides read TGTGCCAGCAGTGAAGGGACAGACCTTTTCTACGAGCAGTACTTC. The rearrangement links TRBV2 to TRBJ2-7, with a tentative D call TRBD1 (6 bases). From germline, CDR1 is SNHLY and CDR2 FYNNEI. The germline V and J ends were trimmed by 1 base and 3 bases, with 13 bases remaining between them. The CDR3 is 15 residues long.

This clone was recorded once. The V and J genes are TRBV12-5 and TRBJ2-2; 12 nucleotides align to TRBD2. The CDR3 loop spans 18 amino acids. V lost 1 base to trimming and J lost 0 bases; unmatched junction nucleotides: 3. The germline V gene has CDR1 LGHNT and CDR2 FRNRAP. In nucleotides, the CDR3 is TGTGCTAGTGGTTTGGGATGGACTAGCGGGGCGAACACCGGGGAGCTGTTTTTT. As protein: CASGLGWTSGANTGELFF.

The chain has TRBV7-2 and TRBJ2-5; D gene unclear. The CDR3 extends over 13 amino acids. V was shortened by 4 bases and J by 1 base, with 7 bases between the two germline ends. Germline V gene lookup returns CDR1 SGHTA and CDR2 FQGNSA. The CDR3 protein is CASSSRVQETQYF. The CDR3 DNA follows: TGTGCCAGCAGCTCCCGGGTCCAAGAGACCCAGTACTTC. The full variable domain, rest sourced from reference TRBV7-2 and TRBJ2-5, is GAGVSQSPSNKVTEKGKDVELRCDPISGHTALYWYRQSLGQGLEFLIYFQGNSAPDKSGLPSDRFSAERTGGSVSTLTIQRTQQEDSAVYLCASSSRVQETQYFGPGTRLLVL.

The V gene is TRBV25-1, the J gene TRBJ2-6, with D possibly called TRBD1 or TRBD2 (5 bases each). The CDR3 runs 16 residues. V was pared by 5 bases and J by 1 base, with 12 bases between. Germline V CDR1 and CDR2: MGHDK, SYGVNS. CDR3 residues: CASSRGTGSGANVLTF. The CDR3 DNA reads TGTGCCAGCAGTCGAGGGACGGGTTCTGGGGCCAACGTCCTGACTTTC. The whole variable domain, remainder taken from reference TRBV25-1 and TRBJ2-6, is EADIYQTPRYLVIGTGKKITLECSQTMGHDKMYWYQQDPGMELHLIHYSYGVNSTEKGDLSSESTVSRIRTEHFPLTLESARPSHTSQYLCASSRGTGSGANVLTFGAGSRLTVL.

The chain recombines TRBV7-2 with TRBJ1-6, with TRBD1 matching 7 bases. CDR3 length equals 14 residues. Per the germline V gene, CDR1 is SGHTA and CDR2 is FQGNSA. Trimming took 4 bases from V and 9 from J; bases not matched to a gene: 6. The CDR3 region has the DNA TGTGCCAGCAGCTACCCCCAGGGGGGTTCACCCCTCCACTTT. Translating gives CASSYPQGGSPLHF.

The chain is built from TRBV6-2 or TRBV6-3 and TRBJ2-1; 8 bases are a match to TRBD2. The CDR3 is made up of 20 amino acids. Per the germline V gene, CDR1 is MNHEY and CDR2 is SVGEGT. V shed 0 bases and J 4 bases; nucleotides not matched to a gene: 17. For the CDR3, the DNA is TGTGCCAGCAGTTACTCGGGGATTCTGACGATAGCGGGAACGTACAATGAGCAGTTCTTC. Residues: CASSYSGILTIAGTYNEQFF.

The chain links TRBV6-2 or TRBV6-3 to TRBJ2-7; D is unclear. Trimming took 3 bases from V and 3 from J, leaving 12 bases between them. Germline V gene lookup returns CDR1 MNHEY and CDR2 SVGEGT. The CDR3 sequence is 14 residues long. The CDR3 DNA sequence: TGTGCCAGCAGTTATGGCCAGGCGGTCTACGAGCAGTACTTC. Its translation is CASSYGQAVYEQYF.

V and J are TRBV6-6 and TRBJ2-2, with a possible D match to TRBD2 (5 bases). This CDR3 has 13 amino acids. In germline, CDR1 is MNHNY, CDR2 SVGAGI (reference sequence). V was shortened by 1 base and J by 7 bases, with 7 bases between the two germline ends. The chain's CDR3 is CASSYYEGGELFF. The CDR3 DNA reads TGTGCCAGCAGTTACTATGAGGGCGGGGAGCTGTTTTTT.

The genes are TRBV12-3 or TRBV12-4 and TRBJ1-2, with D possibly matching TRBD1 (6 bases). The CDR3 is made up of 13 amino acids. Trimming shortened V by 5 bases and J by 4 bases, and 11 bases separated the two germline ends. The CDR3 coding sequence is TGTGCCAGCAGTAGGGGGGACGGCTATGGCTACACCTTC. Translated, it gives CASSRGDGYGYTF.

CDR3 in DNA: TGCGCCAGGCGACAGGGGACAAGCGGGGGCACTGAAGCTTTCTTT. Translating gives CARRQGTSGGTEAFF. The chain links TRBV4-1 to TRBJ1-1, with 8 bases matching TRBD1. From germline, CDR1 is MGHRA and CDR2 YSYEKL. This CDR3 has 15 amino acids. The trim removed 9 bases at V and 4 bases at J, leaving 13 bases unmatched.

V and J are TRBV5-1 and TRBJ1-2, with D perhaps matching TRBD1 (6 bases). From germline, CDR1 is SGHRS and CDR2 YFSETQ. This CDR3 has 14 amino acids. V lost 0 bases and J lost 7, with 13 bases in between. As DNA, the CDR3 is TGCGCCAGCAGCTTGGCCGGCAGGGGAAGTGGCTACACCTTC. It translates to CASSLAGRGSGYTF.

This clone was seen once. This sequence joins TRBV15 and TRBJ1-2; D is unclear. CDR3 size: 17 residues. V gave up 1 base and J gave up 1 base, with 16 bases separating them. Germline CDR1 LNHNV, CDR2 YYDKDF (reference sequence). Here the CDR3 DNA reads TGTGCCACCAGCAGAGCGCTTTCAGTACGAGATAACTATGGCTACACCTTC. Residues: CATSRALSVRDNYGYTF.

V and J are TRBV30 and TRBJ1-2; TRBD1 matches at 11 bases. The V gene's germline CDR1 is GTSNPN and CDR2 SVGIG (reference sequence). The CDR3 sequence is 17 residues long. V was clipped by 0 bases and J by 5 bases; unmatched bases: 11. CDR3 DNA sequence: TGTGCCTGGAGTGTTTTTTTCGGACAGGGGGCTTGGTATGGCTACACCTTC. Translated: CAWSVFFGQGAWYGYTF.

The rearrangement links TRBV7-2 to TRBJ1-6, with D possibly matching TRBD1 (5 bases). With 5 bases removed from V and 8 bases from J, the gap between germline ends came to 16 bases. This CDR3 comprises 15 residues. CDR1 and CDR2 (germline): SGHTA, FQGNSA. CDR3 loop: CASSRLGGRDSPLHF. Written as DNA, the CDR3 is TGTGCCAGCAGCCGGCTTGGGGGTAGGGATTCACCCCTCCACTTT.

The chain combines TRBV6-5 with TRBJ1-4; a weak D match, TRBD1 (5 bases). This CDR3 region has 13 residues. Germline-derived CDR1 and CDR2 are MNHEY and SVGAGI. Trimming shortened V by 6 bases and J by 5 bases, and 10 bases separated the two germline ends. CDR3 loop: CASSARENEKLFF. DNA for the CDR3: TGTGCCAGCAGCGCCAGGGAAAATGAAAAACTGTTTTTT.

This clone was picked up a small number of times. This chain uses TRBV19 with TRBJ1-1; 8 bases map to TRBD1. CDR1 is LNHDA, CDR2 SQIVND, per germline (reference sequence). Trimming took 5 bases from V and 2 from J; bases not matched to a gene: 4. The CDR3 runs 14 residues. The CDR3 protein is CASSPQGGNTEAFF. The CDR3 bases are TGTGCCAGTAGTCCACAGGGGGGAAACACTGAAGCTTTCTTT. The full variable domain, with the rest looked up from reference TRBV19 and TRBJ1-1, is DGGITQSPKYLFRKEGQNVTLSCEQNLNHDAMYWYRQDPGQGLRLIYYSQIVNDFQKGDIAEGYSVSREKKESFPLTVTSAQKNPTAFYLCASSPQGGNTEAFFGQGTRLTVV.

The J gene is TRBJ2-3, the V gene TRBV7-9; TRBD2 agrees at 10 bases. CDR1 is SEHNR and CDR2 is FQNEAQ in the germline V gene (reference sequence). V shed 5 bases and J 3 bases; nucleotides not matched to a gene: 2. The CDR3 loop spans 14 amino acids. The CDR3 region is CASSPGLATDTQYF. The CDR3 bases are TGTGCCAGCAGCCCGGGACTAGCGACAGATACGCAGTATTTT.

This clone was seen a handful of times. The chain links TRBV12-5 to TRBJ2-1; D tentatively fits TRBD1 or TRBD2 (5 bases each). This CDR3 spans 17 amino acids. CDR1 and CDR2 from the germline V gene are LGHNT and FRNRAP. V was trimmed by 2 bases and J by 2 bases, leaving 16 bases between them. This CDR3 reads CASGLNLDGTAYNEQFF. The CDR3 DNA reads TGTGCTAGTGGTTTGAATTTAGACGGGACGGCCTACAATGAGCAGTTCTTC.

This clone showed up just a few times. The chain has TRBV3-1 (or the pseudogene TRBV3-2) and TRBJ1-2; the D gene is possibly TRBD1 (5 bases). The CDR3 runs to 16 residues. The V gene's germline CDR1 is LGHDT and CDR2 YNNKEL (reference sequence). V shed 4 bases and J shed 1 base, with 16 bases lying between them. In DNA, the CDR3 is TGTGCCAGCAGCCCCCTAGGGGCAGGGAGTAACTATGGCTACACCTTC. As protein: CASSPLGAGSNYGYTF.

In its sample, this clone was seen a few times. The V call is TRBV5-1, the J call TRBJ2-5, with 8 bases identical to TRBD1. This CDR3 is 16 amino acids long. CDR1 and CDR2 from the germline V gene are SGHRS and YFSETQ. With V trimmed by 4 bases and J by 2 bases, 10 bases remained unmatched. The CDR3 reads CASSHGQGDFQETQYF. CDR3 coding DNA: TGCGCCAGCAGCCATGGACAGGGTGATTTTCAAGAGACCCAGTACTTC.